This T cell receptor beta chain came from a study of blood T cell repertoires in COVID-19. Using immunoSEQ multiplex PCR, the repertoire was profiled, and TCRdb retains in-frame clones only, with some absent. This sample carries fewer than 100,000 clones, 86% of them seen once, and the ten largest clones take around a sixth. Trimming removed 7 bases at V and 5 bases at J, with 12 bases between. Per the germline V gene, CDR1 is MNHEY and CDR2 is SVGAGI. The length of the CDR3 is 12 residues. This sequence originates from an elderly man in a cohort sampled during active COVID-19. The chain links TRBV6-5 to TRBJ2-7; D gene unclear. Specimen: peripheral blood. The CDR3 DNA reads as TGTGCCAGCACCTTAGACAAGGACGAGCAGTACGTC. Its protein product is CASTLDKDEQYV.